Presented here are 2 T cell receptor beta chains from one specimen sequenced in a study of molecular identifiers for immune sequencing clone quantification. TCRdb processed the PCR reads anew with MiXCR; each CDR3 protein has one entry. The table records some 320,000 distinct CDR3 sequences, over 20% of them present only once. Specimen: naive CD8+ T cells from blood, with Jurkat cell RNA spiked in. Subset defined: FACS-sorted CD8+CD4-CCR7+CD45RA+ naive T cells. The receptors shown here come from a human donor in good health. Some libraries in this study had Jurkat cell RNA spiked in.

This clonotype has at least ten counts. The chain uses TRBV28 and TRBJ2-3; 10 bases align to TRBD1. Germline-derived CDR1 and CDR2 are MDHEN and SYDVKM. V lost 2 bases and J lost 5; bases outside the gene matches: 16. The CDR3 contains 19 residues. The CDR3 is CASSLPMGAAGTGEDTQYF. The DNA of the CDR3 is TGTGCCAGCAGTTTACCAATGGGGGCCGCCGGGACAGGGGAAGATACGCAGTATTTT.

This clonotype was counted ten times or more. The chain employs TRBV19 and TRBJ2-1, with 9 positions matching TRBD2. V shed 1 base, J shed 8 bases, and the junction held 6 bases outside the gene matches. The CDR3 extends over 15 amino acids. The V gene's germline CDR1 is LNHDA and CDR2 SQIVND (reference sequence). The CDR3 DNA reads as TGTGCCAGTAGTATAGGCGGGAGGGCCGGCGATGAGCAGTTCTTC. Its translation: CASSIGGRAGDEQFF.